This TCR beta chain was obtained from a study of early T cells in non-severe SARS-CoV-2 infection. V gave up 4 bases and J gave up 0 bases, with 11 bases separating them. The CDR3 covers 14 residues. Germline CDR1 reads SGHRS; CDR2 reads YFSETQ. TCRdb reanalysed the 5' RACE reads using MiXCR and keeps one entry per CDR3 protein. The sample consists of 75,000 to 80,000 distinct CDR3 sequences, around 16% of them appearing once. This receptor was obtained from an adult who was a healthcare worker with PCR-confirmed SARS-CoV-2 infection or an uninfected control (not recorded which). The V gene is TRBV5-1, the J gene TRBJ2-7; unclear D gene. Material for sequencing was whole blood. For the CDR3, the DNA is TGCGCCAGCAGCACCGATGGAAGCTCCTACGAGCAGTACTTC. It encodes CASSTDGSSYEQYF.